This TCR beta chain was obtained from a study of shared clonotypes between healthy human individuals. As for this clone: The antigen is unknown.

The study's findings and limits: Donor scarcity curtailed the genetic and exposure-history diversity represented herein. Clonotypes that were shared across a handful of donors made up around 5% of naive CD4 clonotypes.

The authors ran the assay at deep level. Sequencing was performed with immunoSEQ multiplex PCR; in TCRdb, only in-frame clones are kept and a portion is missing. The sample has about 2.4 million clones; around nine tenths are singletons. Between the trimmed V and J ends, which lost 5 bases and 0 bases, there was a span of 11 bases. Germline CDR1 and CDR2: SGHRS and YFSETQ. This CDR3 region has 14 residues. Sequenced: naive CD4+ T cells sorted from blood. Noted subset: CD45RA+ positively selected. The chain combines TRBV5-1 with TRBJ1-1; unclear D gene. The receptor comes from a man younger than 30 in good health. DNA of the CDR3: TGCGCCAGCAGTAGCTGGGCCCTGAACACTGAAGCTTTCTTT. Residues: CASSSWALNTEAFF.